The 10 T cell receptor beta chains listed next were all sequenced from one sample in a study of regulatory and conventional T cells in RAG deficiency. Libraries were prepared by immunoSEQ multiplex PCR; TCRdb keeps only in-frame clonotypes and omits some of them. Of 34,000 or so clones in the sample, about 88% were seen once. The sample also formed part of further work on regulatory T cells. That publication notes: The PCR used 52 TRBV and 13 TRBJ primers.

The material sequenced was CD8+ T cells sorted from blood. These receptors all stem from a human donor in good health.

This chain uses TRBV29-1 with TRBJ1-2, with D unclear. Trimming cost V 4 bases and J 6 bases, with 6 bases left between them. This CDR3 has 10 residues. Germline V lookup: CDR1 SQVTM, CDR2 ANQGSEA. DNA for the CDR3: TGCAGCGTTGTAGTGGATGGCTACACCTTC. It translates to CSVVVDGYTF.

This CDR3 reads CSVLRGRDTEAFF. CDR3 nucleotides: TGCAGCGTTCTAAGGGGGAGAGACACTGAAGCTTTCTTT. The rearrangement links TRBV29-1 to TRBJ1-1; the D gene is possibly TRBD1 (6 bases). The V end was cut by 5 bases, the J end by 3 bases, with 13 bases between. The germline gives CDR1 SQVTM, CDR2 ANQGSEA. The CDR3 spans 13 residues.

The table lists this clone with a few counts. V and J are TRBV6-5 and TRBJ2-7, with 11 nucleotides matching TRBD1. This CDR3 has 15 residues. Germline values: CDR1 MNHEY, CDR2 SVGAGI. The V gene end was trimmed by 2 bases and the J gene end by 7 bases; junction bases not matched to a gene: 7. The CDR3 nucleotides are TGTGCCAGCAGTTACGCCGGACAGGGGGCGCAGGAGCAGTACTTC. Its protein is CASSYAGQGAQEQYF.

The CDR3 bases are TGTGCCAGCAGTGTGGTCGGCACTGAAGCTTTCTTT. This sequence encodes CASSVVGTEAFF. The V and J genes are TRBV2 and TRBJ1-1; D is unclear. Trimming took 4 bases from V and 4 from J, leaving 7 bases between them. The CDR3 sequence is 12 residues long. Germline assignment: CDR1 SNHLY and CDR2 FYNNEI.

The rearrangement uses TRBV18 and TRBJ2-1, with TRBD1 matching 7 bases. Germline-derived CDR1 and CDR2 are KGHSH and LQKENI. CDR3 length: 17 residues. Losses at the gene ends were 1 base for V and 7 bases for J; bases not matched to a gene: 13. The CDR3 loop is CASSPLGTAVLGNEQFF. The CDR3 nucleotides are TGTGCCAGCTCACCACTAGGGACAGCAGTCCTAGGTAATGAGCAGTTCTTC. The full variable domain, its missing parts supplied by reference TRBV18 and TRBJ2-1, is NAGVMQNPRHLVRRRGQEARLRCSPMKGHSHVYWYRQLPEEGLKFMVYLQKENIIDESGMPKERFSAEFPKEGPSILRIQQVVRGDSAAYFCASSPLGTAVLGNEQFFGPGTRLTVL.

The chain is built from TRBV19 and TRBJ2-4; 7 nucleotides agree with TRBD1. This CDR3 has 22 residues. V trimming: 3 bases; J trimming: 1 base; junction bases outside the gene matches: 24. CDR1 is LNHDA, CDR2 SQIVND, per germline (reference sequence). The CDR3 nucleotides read TGTGCCAGTAGTATCTGTTCTTATTGTCACAGGGGTCGACATTCGGCCAAAAACATTCAGTACTTC. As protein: CASSICSYCHRGRHSAKNIQYF.

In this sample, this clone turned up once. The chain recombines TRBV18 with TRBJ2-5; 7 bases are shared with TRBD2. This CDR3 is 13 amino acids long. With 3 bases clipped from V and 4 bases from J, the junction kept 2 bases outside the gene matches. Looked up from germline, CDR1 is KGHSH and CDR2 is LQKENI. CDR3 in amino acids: CASSPGGIETQYF. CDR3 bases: TGTGCCAGCTCACCGGGGGGGATAGAGACCCAGTACTTC.

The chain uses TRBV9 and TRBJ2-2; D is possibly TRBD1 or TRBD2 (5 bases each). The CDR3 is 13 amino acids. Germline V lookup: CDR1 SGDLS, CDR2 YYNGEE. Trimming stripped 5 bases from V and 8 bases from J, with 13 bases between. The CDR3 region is CASRRGTGGELFF. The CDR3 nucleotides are TGTGCCAGCAGGAGGGGAACGGGAGGGGAGCTGTTTTTT.

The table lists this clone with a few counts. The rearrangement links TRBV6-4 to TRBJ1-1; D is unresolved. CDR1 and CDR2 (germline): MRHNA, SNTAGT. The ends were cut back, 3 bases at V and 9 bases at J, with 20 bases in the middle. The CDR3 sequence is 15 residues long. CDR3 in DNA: TGTGCCAGCAGTGAAGCAGCGGGTAGCGGGGATAAAGCTTTCTTT. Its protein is CASSEAAGSGDKAFF.

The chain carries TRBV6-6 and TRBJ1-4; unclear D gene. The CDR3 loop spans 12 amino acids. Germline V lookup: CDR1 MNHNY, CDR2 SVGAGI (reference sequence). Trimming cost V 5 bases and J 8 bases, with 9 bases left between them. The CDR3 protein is CASSGDGEKLFF. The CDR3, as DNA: TGTGCCAGCAGTGGCGACGGAGAAAAACTGTTTTTT.